These T cell receptor beta chains were read from a single sample in a study of tumor-infiltrating lymphocytes in primary liver carcinoma. From the multiplex PCR reads, TCRdb called clonotypes with MiXCR, one entry per CDR3 protein. The table includes about 180,000 distinct CDR3 sequences, about 60% detected once. Sequencing input: peripheral blood. The receptors stem from a man aged 40-49 years with primary liver carcinoma and hepatitis B virus infection. The CDR3 runs from the conserved cysteine through the conserved F or W. D genes are given only for firm matches. Only part of the rows carry a size: once, few, many, or a class if the clone is expanded.

>TRBV6-1|TRBJ1-2|TRBD1|-
TGTGCCAGCAGTGAAGCGGCAGGGGGCTATGGCTTCACCTTC
CASSEAAGGYGFTF
>TRBV30|TRBJ2-7|TRBD1|-
TGTGCCTGGAGTGTACCAGGGGGTAACTCCTACGAGCAGTACTTC
CAWSVPGGNSYEQYF
>TRBV6-4|TRBJ2-2|-|few
TGTGCCAGCAGTGACCCGGGAGAGAACACCGGGGAGCTGTTTTTT
CASSDPGENTGELFF
>TRBV11-2|TRBJ2-1|TRBD2|-
TGTGCCAGCTGCTTGGATATCGGACTAGCCATGGGTGAGCAGTTC
CASCLDIGLAMGEQF
>TRBV2|TRBJ2-7|-|few
TGTGCCAGCGGGGCCTACGAGCAGTACTTC
CASGAYEQYF
>TRBV11-2|TRBJ2-3|TRBD2|-
TGTGCCAGCAGCTCACACTGGATTAGCGGGAGCGCAGATACGCTGTATTTT
CASSSHWISGSADTLYF
>TRBV29-1|TRBJ2-5|TRBD2|once
TGTAGCGCAAGCGGGGGCGCCGGAGAGACCCAGTACTTC
CSASGGAGETQYF
>TRBV28|TRBJ2-2|TRBD2|few
TGTGCCAGCAGTCATAGCGGGAGGCCTAACACCGGGGAGCTGTTTTTT
CASSHSGRPNTGELFF
>TRBV12-3/TRBV12-4|TRBJ2-3|TRBD2|-
TGTGCCAGCAGCACGAGACTAGCGGGAGTATTAGATAAGCAGTACTTT
CASSTRLAGVLDKQYF
>TRBV11-2|TRBJ1-1|-|many
TGTGCCAGCGGGCCGGGCACTGAAGCTTTCTTT
CASGPGTEAFF
>TRBV6-5|TRBJ2-4|TRBD2|few
TGTGCCAGCAGATCCGGGACTAGCGGGTTTTGGTACTTC
CASRSGTSGFWYF
>TRBV6-5|TRBJ2-3|TRBD1|-
TGTGCCAGCAGGGGACAGGGGCCCCGAGATACGCAGTATTTT
CASRGQGPRDTQYF
>TRBV11-2|TRBJ2-1|-|-
TGTGCAAGCAGCTCAGGAGTAGCCCGACACAATGAGCAGTTCTTC
CASSSGVARHNEQFF
>TRBV6-5|TRBJ2-2|TRBD2|-
TGTGCCAGCAGTTACCCCCGGGGAGCGGGAGTTACCGGGGAGCTGTTTTTT
CASSYPRGAGVTGELFF
>TRBV23-1|TRBJ2-1|TRBD2|-
TGCGCCAGCAGCCGCCTGTCAGCGGGAGAGGTCGTGCAGTTCTTC
CASSRLSAGEVVQFF
>TRBV13|TRBJ2-7|TRBD2|-
TGTACCAGCAGCCTCGAGGGCGGGAGTCTTTACGAGCAGTACTTC
CTSSLEGGSLYEQYF
>TRBV5-1|TRBJ2-7|TRBD1|-
TGCGCCACCGCGAGGGGGACAGGGGCCTACGAGCAGTACTTC
CATARGTGAYEQYF
>TRBV12-3/TRBV12-4|TRBJ2-3|-|-
TGTGCCAGCAGTTTGCTCCGGGTAGATACGCAGTATTTT
CASSLLRVDTQYF
>TRBV7-8|TRBJ1-1|-|few
TGTGCCAGCAGCCCCTTCGGGGGTCAAGGTGAAGCTTTCTTT
CASSPFGGQGEAFF
>TRBV11-2|TRBJ1-1|TRBD1|-
TGTGCCAGCAGCCGGCCAACGGGACAGGGAAACACTGAGGCTTTCTTT
CASSRPTGQGNTEAFF
>TRBV10-2|TRBJ1-2|-|-
TGCGCCAGCAGTGAGATGAAGGATGGCTACACCTTC
CASSEMKDGYTF
>TRBV7-9|TRBJ2-1|-|-
TGTGCCAGCAGCAAGCAGGGTAATGAGCAGTTCTTC
CASSKQGNEQFF
>TRBV11-3|TRBJ2-7|TRBD1|-
TGTGCCATTCGACAGGGGGTGACTTCCTACGAGCAGTACTTC
CAIRQGVTSYEQYF
>TRBV10-3|TRBJ1-1|-|-
TGTGTCATCAGTGAGTCTCAGACTATGAACACTGAAGCTTTCTTT
CVISESQTMNTEAFF
>TRBV29-1|TRBJ1-1|-|few
TGCAGCGCCGGAGGGGGGACACATATTGAAGCTTTCTTT
CSAGGGTHIEAFF
>TRBV30|TRBJ2-2|-|-
TGTGCCTGGATAAGGCGAGACGAAAACGCCGGGGAGCTGTTTTTT
CAWIRRDENAGELFF
>TRBV4-1|TRBJ1-3|-|-
TGCGCCAGCAGCCTCGTGCCGTCTGAAAACACCATATATTTT
CASSLVPSENTIYF
>TRBV11-2|TRBJ2-7|TRBD2|-
TGTGCCAGCAGTCTAGCGGGACGGGCCTGCGAGCAGTACTTT
CASSLAGRACEQYF
>TRBV12-3/TRBV12-4|TRBJ1-2|-|-
TGTGCCAGCTGCAGACAGTATGGCTACACCTTC
CASCRQYGYTF
>TRBV7-9|TRBJ2-7|-|-
TGTGCCAGCAGCATCTCAACGGCCAAATACGAGCAGTACTTC
CASSISTAKYEQYF
>TRBV5-5|TRBJ2-3|-|-
TGTGCCAGCAGCCCTCAGGGAGTTACGACAGATACGCAGTATTTT
CASSPQGVTTDTQYF
>TRBV11-2|TRBJ2-1|-|-
TGTGTCAGCAGCTTAGAGTGGGAAGGTTACAATGAGCAATTCTTC
CVSSLEWEGYNEQFF
>TRBV28|TRBJ2-3|TRBD1|-
TGTGCCAGCAGTTCACAGGGGCGGAGCACAGTTACGCAGTATTTT
CASSSQGRSTVTQYF
>TRBV12-3/TRBV12-4|TRBJ1-1|-|-
TGTGCCAGCAGTTTAAGTCATTTGGACACTGAAGCTTTCTTT
CASSLSHLDTEAFF
>TRBV11-2|TRBJ2-5|TRBD2|-
TGTGCCAGCGGAACGCTAGCGGGAGTCGAGACCCAGTACTTC
CASGTLAGVETQYF
>TRBV6-5|TRBJ2-3|TRBD2|-
TGTGCCAGCGGATTCGGGACTAGCGGCACAGATACGCAGTATTTT
CASGFGTSGTDTQYF
>TRBV6-1|TRBJ2-3|TRBD2|-
TGTGCCAGCAGTCCCCGGACTAGTCGAGTCACAGATACGCAGTATTTT
CASSPRTSRVTDTQYF
>TRBV6-1|TRBJ2-1|-|-
TGTGCCAGCAGTGGGGGCGGGAACTCCTACAATGAGCATTTCTTC
CASSGGGNSYNEHFF
>TRBV6-5|TRBJ2-1|-|-
TGTGCCAGCAGGGACCCGGGCAGCGAGCAGTTCTTC
CASRDPGSEQFF
>TRBV11-2|TRBJ2-7|-|few
TGTGCCAGCACCTCCCAATACGAGCGGTATTTC
CASTSQYERYF
>TRBV24-1|TRBJ2-3|-|many
TGTGCCACCAGTGATCCCCGGCAGGGCACAGATACGCAGTATTTT
CATSDPRQGTDTQYF
>TRBV6-5|TRBJ1-4|-|-
TGTGCCAGCAGTTCTACACGGGGCCTTGCTAATGAAAAACTGTTTTTT
CASSSTRGLANEKLFF
>TRBV2|TRBJ2-7|-|-
TGTGCCAGCAGTGTAAGCTGGGAGCAGTACTTC
CASSVSWEQYF
>TRBV29-1|TRBJ2-5|-|-
TGCAGCATTGGCCCAGGGGGGACCGAGACCCAGTACTTC
CSIGPGGTETQYF
>TRBV5-1|TRBJ2-1|-|-
TGCGCCAGCAGCCCTTTGAGGCAGGCGGACTACAATGAGCAGTTCTTC
CASSPLRQADYNEQFF
>TRBV6-2/TRBV6-3|TRBJ2-7|TRBD2|many
TGTGCCAGCAGTGGACTAGCGGGCTACGAGCAGTACTTC
CASSGLAGYEQYF